This TCR beta chain is from a study of cytomegalovirus exposure and HLA in healthy donors. The V and J ends lost 8 bases and 2 bases, in that order; junction bases with no gene match: 6. Germline V CDR1 and CDR2: MNHNY, SVGAGI (reference sequence). The CDR3 contains 13 residues. This table comes from immunoSEQ multiplex PCR, and its TCRdb copy is limited to in-frame clones, with some not included. In the table there are over 50,000 clones, around 96% of which are singletons. This TCR derives from a young woman in good health and CMV-seronegative. V usage is TRBV6-6 and J usage is TRBJ2-7; the match to TRBD1 covers 7 bases. Specimen: PBMCs. The CDR3 here is CASLRQGPYEQYF. CDR3 in DNA: TGTGCCAGCCTACGACAGGGCCCCTACGAGCAGTACTTC.